This is a list of T cell receptor beta chains from one sample in a study of blood T cells in healthy people across ages. MiXCR, applied by TCRdb to the 5' RACE reads, yields one record per CDR3 protein. The table shows 380,000 or so distinct CDR3 sequences, with 50% to 60% occurring only once. Sequences were obtained from blood. These receptors originate from a man aged 60 to 75 in good health. Both conserved end residues are part of each CDR3. The order of the fields is V gene, J gene, D gene, clone size, CDR3 DNA, CDR3 protein. A D gene is named only where the DNA matches it firmly. Clone size, where shown, is once, few, many, or a class for clones that have expanded.

TRBV7-2,TRBJ2-5,-,many,TGTGCCAGCAGCTTAAACCGCCAAGAGACCCAGTACTTC,CASSLNRQETQYF
TRBV29-1,TRBJ2-1,-,few,TGCAGCGTTGCACGGTCCTACAATGAGCAGTTCTTC,CSVARSYNEQFF
TRBV13,TRBJ2-6,TRBD1,many,TGTGCCAGCAGCGCTACCTGGGACAGGCGCTCTTCTAGCGCCAACGTCCTGACTTTC,CASSATWDRRSSSANVLTF
TRBV28,TRBJ2-1,-,-,TGTGCCAGCAGTTACCCGTTAAGGGGCCCCTCTAATGAGCAGTTCTTC,CASSYPLRGPSNEQFF
TRBV29-1,TRBJ2-2,-,-,TGCAGCGTACTACCGCCGGGACAGAACACCGGGGAGCTGTTTTTT,CSVLPPGQNTGELFF
TRBV27,TRBJ2-7,-,-,TGTGCCAGCCAGGGCGCAGGGGGGCCCTACGAGCAGTACTTC,CASQGAGGPYEQYF
TRBV24-1,TRBJ2-1,-,-,TGTGCCACCAGTGACCGAAAAACCAGGATACATGAGCAGTTCTTC,CATSDRKTRIHEQFF
TRBV5-5,TRBJ2-6,TRBD1,few,TGTGCCAGCAGTCGACAGGGCCGCATTAGCGTCCTGACTTTC,CASSRQGRISVLTF
TRBV27,TRBJ2-3,-,few,TGTGCCAGCAGTTTACCTCCTGAGATTCCAGCTAGCACAGATACGCAGTATTTT,CASSLPPEIPASTDTQYF
TRBV5-1,TRBJ2-1,TRBD2,-,TGCGCCAGCAGCTCTGGCCTAGCGGGGGGCGCCTACAATGAGCAGTTCTTC,CASSSGLAGGAYNEQFF
TRBV6-5,TRBJ2-7,-,many,TGTGCCAGCAGTTCCCACCAATTGGGACGGGACGAGCAGTACTTC,CASSSHQLGRDEQYF
TRBV5-5,TRBJ2-7,-,-,TGTGCCAGCAGCTTGTGGGCTAGCCATGAGCAGTACTTC,CASSLWASHEQYF
TRBV4-1,TRBJ2-7,-,-,TGCGCCAGCAGCCAAGATCGGGGGTCAAGCTCCTACGAGCAGTACTTC,CASSQDRGSSSYEQYF
TRBV30,TRBJ1-6,-,-,TGTGCCTGGACCCAGGGAAGGGATTCACCCCTCCACTTT,CAWTQGRDSPLHF
TRBV5-1,TRBJ1-2,-,-,TGCGCCAGCAGCTTAGGACAGTCGCCTAACTATGGCTACACCTTC,CASSLGQSPNYGYTF
TRBV7-9,TRBJ2-5,TRBD2,few,TGTGCCAGCAGCTTAGGGTCAGGACTAGCGGGACTCAAGTGGTACTTC,CASSLGSGLAGLKWYF
TRBV20-1,TRBJ1-2,TRBD1,-,TGCAGTGCTAGCGCCGGGACAGGGGGTGGCTACACCTTC,CSASAGTGGGYTF
TRBV7-2,TRBJ1-2,TRBD1,-,TGTGCCAGCAGCCAACGGACAGGGGACGCCTATGGCTACACCTTC,CASSQRTGDAYGYTF
TRBV7-2,TRBJ2-3,TRBD2,-,TGTGCCAGCACCTATCGGGGGAGGGCAGATACGCAGTATTTT,CASTYRGRADTQYF
TRBV4-2,TRBJ1-4,-,once,TGTGCCAGCAGCCGTAGAGGCGGAGATAATGAAAAACTGTTTTTT,CASSRRGGDNEKLFF
TRBV20-1,TRBJ2-7,TRBD2,few,TGCAGTGCTAGTCTCCAGCGGGGGGACTACGAGCAGTACTTC,CSASLQRGDYEQYF
TRBV27,TRBJ2-7,-,many,TGTGCCAGCAGTTTACATACGGGAGTCCCCTACGAGCAGTACTTC,CASSLHTGVPYEQYF
TRBV6-1,TRBJ1-5,-,few,TGTGCCAGCAGTGAAAGGGGGGCAGGACGCAAAGAGAATCAGCCCCAGCATTTT,CASSERGAGRKENQPQHF
TRBV6-5,TRBJ2-1,-,-,TGTGCCAGCAGTTACTCCCCCGATCCCGATGAGCAGTTCTTC,CASSYSPDPDEQFF
TRBV2,TRBJ2-3,-,-,TGTGCCAGCAGGCGGGCTAGCGGCACAGATACGCAGTATTTT,CASRRASGTDTQYF
TRBV15,TRBJ2-3,-,-,TGTGCCACCAGCATCCCTCCCCTGGAAGATACGCAGTATTTT,CATSIPPLEDTQYF
TRBV7-9,TRBJ2-7,TRBD2,-,TGTGCCAGCGGCCCCCTAACTAGCGCGGACGAGCAGTACTTC,CASGPLTSADEQYF
TRBV6-5,TRBJ1-1,-,-,TGTGCCAGCAGCCAGGGCGTGGGGGGCCGGACTGAAGCTTTCTTT,CASSQGVGGRTEAFF
TRBV11-1,TRBJ2-1,-,few,TGTGCCAGCACTAAAGAGCGGGTGGGAAATGAGCAGTTCTTC,CASTKERVGNEQFF
TRBV12-3/TRBV12-4,TRBJ2-5,-,-,TGTGCCAGCACCAGGTTGGGGAAAGTAGACAATGAGCAGTACTTC,CASTRLGKVDNEQYF
TRBV30,TRBJ2-7,TRBD2,-,TGTGCCTGCGACCCCCGCGGCGGGAGAAGGTACGAGCAGTACTTC,CACDPRGGRRYEQYF
TRBV9,TRBJ2-7,-,few,TGTGCCAGCAGCGGCGCCCCCTCCTACGAGCAGTACTTC,CASSGAPSYEQYF
TRBV20-1,TRBJ1-6,TRBD1,-,TGCAGTGCTAGTTTTGGAGGACAGGGGCCTTCACCCCTCCACTTT,CSASFGGQGPSPLHF
TRBV20-1,TRBJ2-3,-,once,TGCAGTGCTAGAGATAGTAGCGTCGCAGATACGCAGTATTTT,CSARDSSVADTQYF
TRBV27,TRBJ2-6,-,-,TGTGCCAGCAGGGCAGGAACCTCTGGGGCCAACGTCCTGACTTTC,CASRAGTSGANVLTF
TRBV6-1,TRBJ2-4,TRBD1,few,TGTGCCAGCAGTGAGAGGCAGGGGGCCCCCAAAAACATTCAGTACTTC,CASSERQGAPKNIQYF
TRBV10-2,TRBJ2-2,TRBD2,few,TGCGCCAGCACTCGGACTAGCGGGAGGGGGTCCACCGGGGAGCTGTTTTTT,CASTRTSGRGSTGELFF
TRBV5-1,TRBJ2-7,-,many,TGCGCCAGCAGCTTGTCAGGGGTCTCCTACGAGCAGTACTTC,CASSLSGVSYEQYF
TRBV7-2,TRBJ2-3,-,many,TGTGCCAGCAGCTCCCGATTCACAGATACGCAGTATTTT,CASSSRFTDTQYF
TRBV30,TRBJ2-7,-,-,TGTGCCTGGTCCCCGGCGACAAGGAACGAGCAGTACTTC,CAWSPATRNEQYF
TRBV12-3/TRBV12-4,TRBJ2-1,-,-,TGTGCCAGCAGTTTAGGGTCGGGCACCAACAATGAGCAGTTCTTC,CASSLGSGTNNEQFF
TRBV7-9,TRBJ1-4,-,many,TGTGCCAGCAGCTTAGCCGCAACTAATGAAAAACTGTTTTTT,CASSLAATNEKLFF
TRBV7-2,TRBJ2-5,-,-,TGTGCCAGCAGCCCGCGCCGCGGAGGGCAAGAGACCCAGTACTTC,CASSPRRGGQETQYF
TRBV6-2/TRBV6-3,TRBJ2-1,-,once,TGTGCCAGCAGTTACAACCCCAGGGACAAGCAGTTCTTC,CASSYNPRDKQFF
TRBV14,TRBJ2-3,-,-,TGTGCCAGCAGCCATCCAGGGCGCGGGGTGCAGTATTTT,CASSHPGRGVQYF
TRBV20-1,TRBJ2-7,-,-,TGCAGTGCACCTCCGCGAATTCCACTAAACTCCTACGAGCAGTACTTC,CSAPPRIPLNSYEQYF
TRBV7-2,TRBJ1-2,TRBD1,-,TGTGCCAGCAGCTACTTCTCCGGGACAGGGGATGGCTACACCTTC,CASSYFSGTGDGYTF
TRBV29-1,TRBJ2-7,TRBD2,-,TGCAGCGTCTCGGGGGGCTACGAGCAGTACTTC,CSVSGGYEQYF
TRBV27,TRBJ2-3,-,many,TGTGCCAGCCGTCACGGGGCGGTTCGCACAGATACGCAGTATTTT,CASRHGAVRTDTQYF
TRBV6-2/TRBV6-3,TRBJ1-5,-,-,TGTGCCAGCAGGTATCAGAGGGGCAATCAGCCCCAGCATTTT,CASRYQRGNQPQHF
TRBV3-1,TRBJ2-1,-,once,TGTGCCAGCGGAGAGCGGCAAGAGACCCAGTTCTTC,CASGERQETQFF
TRBV27,TRBJ1-4,-,many,TGTGCCAGCAGTCCATTAGGAGAGACTAATGAAAAACTGTTTTTT,CASSPLGETNEKLFF
TRBV20-1,TRBJ2-7,-,few,TGCAGTGCTAGAGCTAGACTAGACTCCTACGAGCAGTACTTC,CSARARLDSYEQYF
TRBV20-1,TRBJ2-5,-,-,TGCAGTGCTAGAGATGTGGGCAGCGAAGAGACCCAGTACTTC,CSARDVGSEETQYF
TRBV29-1,TRBJ2-1,-,-,TGCAGCGTTGAAGTTTGGGGGAATGAGCAGTTCTTC,CSVEVWGNEQFF
TRBV9,TRBJ2-7,-,-,TGTGCCAGCAGCCCCGAGACTAGTCGCGAGCAGTACTTC,CASSPETSREQYF
TRBV7-2,TRBJ1-2,TRBD1,few,TGTGCCAGCACCCCGACAGGGATTGACTATGGCTACACCTTC,CASTPTGIDYGYTF
TRBV29-1,TRBJ2-7,TRBD1,few,TGCAGCACTCTCCGGGACAGGGACTCCTACGAGCAGTACTTC,CSTLRDRDSYEQYF
TRBV7-2,TRBJ2-3,TRBD2,-,TGTGCCAGCAGCTTGCCGGGACTAGAACGAAATACGCAGTATTTT,CASSLPGLERNTQYF
TRBV20-1,TRBJ2-7,TRBD1,-,TGCAGTGCCCCGGACAGGACGCGAGAGCAGTACTTC,CSAPDRTREQYF